Listed here is a single TCR beta chain. Profiling relied on immunoSEQ multiplex PCR, and the TCRdb table lists in-frame clones only, not all of them. The sample includes approximately 73,000 clones, over 65% of them seen just once. The sample originates from a study of blood T cell repertoires in COVID-19. Looking at the study overall: Collection of acute and convalescent COVID-19 samples took place in the United States, Italy and Spain. From T cells, B-cell-depleted T cells, or PBMCs came the material, which was cDNA or gDNA.

The CDR3 totals 15 residues. V shed 7 bases, J shed 6 bases, and the junction held 13 bases outside the gene matches. Germline V gene data show CDR1 as GTSNPN and CDR2 as SVGIG (reference sequence). This receptor was taken from a woman in her 70s with acute or convalescent COVID-19. The rearrangement links TRBV30 to TRBJ1-4; 8 bases are a match to TRBD1. Material for sequencing was peripheral blood. The CDR3 protein is CASNARTGQYEKLFF. CDR3 nucleotides: TGTGCCTCTAATGCCCGGACAGGGCAATATGAAAAACTGTTTTTT.